This T cell receptor (beta chain) was sequenced for a study of blood T cell repertoires in COVID-19. Study-level information: Material from acute and convalescent COVID-19 was sourced from the United States, Italy and Spain. From T cells, B-cell-depleted T cells, or PBMCs came the material, which was cDNA or gDNA.

As handled by the study authors: Estimated nucleated cell counts came from reference gene primer amplification. This table comes from immunoSEQ multiplex PCR, and its TCRdb copy is limited to in-frame clones, with some not included. V and J calls plus clone size are reproduced from that table; the DNA served to infer D and trimming. The table lists approximately 130,000 clones, roughly 69% of them singletons, with about 2.2% in the top ten. Germline V gives CDR1 SEHNR, CDR2 FQNEAQ (reference sequence). V dropped 4 bases and J dropped 3 bases, with 10 bases sitting between them. This CDR3 has 13 amino acids. This clone was seen at least ten times.

The clonotype originates from a woman aged 70-85 years with acute or convalescent COVID-19. This chain uses TRBV7-9 with TRBJ2-7; the D gene is possibly TRBD1 (5 bases). The sequencing input was peripheral blood. The DNA of the CDR3 is TGTGCCAGCAGCTCCGACAGTAGCTACGAGCAGTACTTC. Its translation is CASSSDSSYEQYF.